These 3 T cell receptor beta chains came from one sample sequenced in a study of early T cells in non-severe SARS-CoV-2 infection. TCRdb re-called the 5' RACE reads through MiXCR, storing one row per CDR3 protein. The sample carries 80,000 to 95,000 distinct CDR3 sequences, roughly an eighth recorded once. Source material: whole blood. The source of these receptors is an adult who was a healthcare worker with PCR-confirmed SARS-CoV-2 infection or an uninfected control (not recorded which).

This clonotype showed up many times. The chain uses TRBV7-2 and TRBJ2-3; tentative D call: TRBD2 (6 bases). This CDR3 has 15 amino acids. Trimming cost V 5 bases and J 2 bases, with 14 bases left between them. CDR1 is SGHTA and CDR2 is FQGNSA in the germline V gene. CDR3 nucleotide sequence: TGTGCCAGCAGCCCCCTGGGGGGACTCACAGATACGCAGTATTTT. Translation: CASSPLGGLTDTQYF. Filled out from reference TRBV7-2 and TRBJ2-3, the complete variable domain reads GAGVSQSPSNKVTEKGKDVELRCDPISGHTALYWYRQSLGQGLEFLIYFQGNSAPDKSGLPSDRFSAERTGGSVSTLTIQRTQQEDSAVYLCASSPLGGLTDTQYFGPGTRLTVL.

The J gene is TRBJ2-2, the V gene TRBV5-6; 7 bases map to TRBD1. V lost 4 bases to trimming and J lost 1 base; unmatched junction nucleotides: 4. CDR3 length equals 15 residues. The V gene's germline CDR1 is SGHDT and CDR2 YYEEEE. This chain's CDR3 is CASSPTGLNTGELFF. In DNA, the CDR3 is TGTGCCAGCAGCCCGACAGGGTTGAACACCGGGGAGCTGTTTTTT.

The chain couples TRBV2 to TRBJ2-1, with D perhaps TRBD1 (6 bases). CDR1 is SNHLY, CDR2 FYNNEI, per germline. Trimming took off 6 bases at V and 6 bases at J, with 12 bases between the two ends. This CDR3 comprises 13 residues. The DNA for the CDR3 is TGTGCCAGCAGAGTAACAGGGTTCAATGAGCAGTTCTTC. Its protein product is CASRVTGFNEQFF.